At least ten counts were recorded for the clone carrying this TCR beta chain. Its antigen is still unknown. The data stem from a study of early T cells in non-severe SARS-CoV-2 infection. CDR1 LGHNA and CDR2 YSLEER come from the germline V gene. V lost 1 base, J lost 3 bases, and 12 bases lay in between. This CDR3 spans 16 amino acids. In the library, individual cDNA molecules carried attached unique molecular identifiers. Each CDR3 protein is one row after TCRdb ran MiXCR on the 5' RACE reads. The sample lists 40,000 or so distinct CDR3 sequences; 9.5% to 13% were seen once. Whole-study findings and limits: Clonotype matching in VDJdb favored anti-spike CD8 responses and did not capture private and CD4 specificities.

The sample consisted of whole blood. The chain recombines TRBV4-3 with TRBJ2-2, with a weak D call TRBD2 (5 bases). The clonotype originates from an adult who was a healthcare worker with PCR-confirmed SARS-CoV-2 infection or an uninfected control (not recorded which). For the CDR3, the DNA is TGCGCCAGCAGCCAAGGGGAAGGGAGATACACCGGGGAGCTGTTTTTT. Amino acids: CASSQGEGRYTGELFF.